The 4 T cell receptor beta chains listed next were all sequenced from one sample in a study of early T cells in non-severe SARS-CoV-2 infection. TCRdb re-called the 5' RACE reads through MiXCR, storing one row per CDR3 protein. The table records tens of thousands of distinct CDR3 sequences, 7.5% to 9.5% of them present only once. The starting material was whole blood, obtained at baseline. All receptors come from an adult who was a healthcare worker with PCR-confirmed SARS-CoV-2 infection or an uninfected control (not recorded which).

CDR3 sequence (DNA): TGCAGCGTTGAAGCGGCAGGGGGAATGGACACCATATATTTT. It encodes CSVEAAGGMDTIYF. V gene TRBV29-1 combines with J gene TRBJ1-3; the match to TRBD1 covers 7 bases. Trimming cost V 1 base and J 8 bases; bases outside gene matches: 8. The germline V gene has CDR1 SQVTM and CDR2 ANQGSEA. The CDR3 runs to 14 residues.

This clonotype was detected many times. The chain uses TRBV20-1 and TRBJ1-2; D gene uncertain. Trimming pared 6 bases from V and 0 bases from J, leaving 14 bases between. The CDR3 length is 14 residues. Germline CDR1 DFQATT, CDR2 SNEGSKA (reference sequence). The CDR3 DNA follows: TGCAGTGCACCAGCGGGATCAGCTAACTATGGCTACACCTTC. Protein sequence: CSAPAGSANYGYTF.

This clonotype was recorded a few times. The chain joins TRBV24-1 to TRBJ2-1, with 8 bases matching TRBD2. The length of the CDR3 is 16 residues. Germline V lookup: CDR1 KGHDR, CDR2 SFDVKD. V lost 5 bases, J lost 0 bases, and 5 bases stayed unmatched. CDR3 residues: CATSGGGLVSYNEQFF. The CDR3 DNA reads as TGTGCCACCAGTGGGGGGGGACTAGTCTCCTACAATGAGCAGTTCTTC.

This clonotype was recorded at least ten times. This chain connects TRBV2 to TRBJ1-2, with D maybe TRBD1 (5 bases). CDR1 SNHLY and CDR2 FYNNEI come from the germline V gene. The CDR3 is made up of 15 amino acids. V lost 6 bases and J lost 8, with 22 bases in between. The DNA for the CDR3 is TGTGCCAGCAGGGGACCACTAGGACAAGAAAGGGGCTACACCTTC. Translated, it gives CASRGPLGQERGYTF.